This is a list of T cell receptor beta chains from one sample in a study of T cell repertoires in cytomegalovirus infection. Their antigens are not known. One entry per CDR3 protein results from TCRdb running MiXCR on the reads. The sample yields some 500,000 distinct CDR3 sequences, around 40% seen once. The sequencing here drew on cultured PBMCs, taken from culture after CMV antigen stimulation. These receptors were taken from a human donor in good health (CMV status not recorded). Some clones in this sample may be carry-over from other donors' samples. CDR3s leave out the opening cysteine and the closing phenylalanine or tryptophan. Each record gives: J gene, V gene, CDR3 protein.

>TRBJ1-2|TRBV18
ASSSDREAGYT
>TRBJ2-2|TRBV6-2/TRBV6-3
ASSYPTEGGYTGELF
>TRBJ2-5|TRBV2
ASRLAQETQY
>TRBJ1-5|TRBV28
ASSLFSGPDQPQH
>TRBJ2-5|TRBV4-2
ASSQGGGAETQY
>TRBJ2-3|TRBV6-4
ASSDSARTDTQY
>TRBJ2-1|TRBV2
ASSEAYNEQF
>TRBJ2-7|TRBV7-6
ASSLGTYNRYEQY
>TRBJ1-4|TRBV5-1
ASSDPGTPNEKLF
>TRBJ1-2|TRBV7-2
ASSLAVANYGYT
>TRBJ2-7|TRBV2
ASSEEFGPYEQY
>TRBJ1-5|TRBV7-2
ASSSGQGAKQPQH
>TRBJ2-3|TRBV15
ATSRDRAGDTQY
>TRBJ1-2|TRBV12-3/TRBV12-4
ASSWTGFNYGYT
>TRBJ2-2|TRBV6-5
ASSYSPGTTGELF
>TRBJ1-5|TRBV7-2
ASSPSANQPQH
>TRBJ1-1|TRBV12-3/TRBV12-4
ASSLVVGGDIEAF